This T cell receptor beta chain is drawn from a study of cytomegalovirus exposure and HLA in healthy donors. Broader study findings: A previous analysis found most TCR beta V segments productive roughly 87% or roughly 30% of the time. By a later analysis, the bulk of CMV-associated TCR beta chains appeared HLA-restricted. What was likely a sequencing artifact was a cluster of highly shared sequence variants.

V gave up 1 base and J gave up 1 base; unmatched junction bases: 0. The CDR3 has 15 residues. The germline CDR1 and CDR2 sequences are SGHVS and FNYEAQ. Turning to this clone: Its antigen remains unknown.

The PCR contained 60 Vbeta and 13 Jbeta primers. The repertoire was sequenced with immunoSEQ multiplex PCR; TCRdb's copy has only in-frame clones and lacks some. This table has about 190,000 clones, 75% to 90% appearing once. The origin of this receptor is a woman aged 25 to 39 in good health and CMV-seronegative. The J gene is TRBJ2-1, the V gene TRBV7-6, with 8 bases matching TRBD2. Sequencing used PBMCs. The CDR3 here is CASSLGGGSYNEQFF. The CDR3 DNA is TGTGCCAGCAGCTTAGGCGGGGGGTCCTACAATGAGCAGTTCTTC. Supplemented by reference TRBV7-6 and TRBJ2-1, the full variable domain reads GAGVSQSPRYKVTKRGQDVALRCDPISGHVSLYWYRQALGQGPEFLTYFNYEAQQDKSGLPNDRFSAERPEGSISTLTIQRTEQRDSAMYRCASSLGGGSYNEQFFGPGTRLTVL.